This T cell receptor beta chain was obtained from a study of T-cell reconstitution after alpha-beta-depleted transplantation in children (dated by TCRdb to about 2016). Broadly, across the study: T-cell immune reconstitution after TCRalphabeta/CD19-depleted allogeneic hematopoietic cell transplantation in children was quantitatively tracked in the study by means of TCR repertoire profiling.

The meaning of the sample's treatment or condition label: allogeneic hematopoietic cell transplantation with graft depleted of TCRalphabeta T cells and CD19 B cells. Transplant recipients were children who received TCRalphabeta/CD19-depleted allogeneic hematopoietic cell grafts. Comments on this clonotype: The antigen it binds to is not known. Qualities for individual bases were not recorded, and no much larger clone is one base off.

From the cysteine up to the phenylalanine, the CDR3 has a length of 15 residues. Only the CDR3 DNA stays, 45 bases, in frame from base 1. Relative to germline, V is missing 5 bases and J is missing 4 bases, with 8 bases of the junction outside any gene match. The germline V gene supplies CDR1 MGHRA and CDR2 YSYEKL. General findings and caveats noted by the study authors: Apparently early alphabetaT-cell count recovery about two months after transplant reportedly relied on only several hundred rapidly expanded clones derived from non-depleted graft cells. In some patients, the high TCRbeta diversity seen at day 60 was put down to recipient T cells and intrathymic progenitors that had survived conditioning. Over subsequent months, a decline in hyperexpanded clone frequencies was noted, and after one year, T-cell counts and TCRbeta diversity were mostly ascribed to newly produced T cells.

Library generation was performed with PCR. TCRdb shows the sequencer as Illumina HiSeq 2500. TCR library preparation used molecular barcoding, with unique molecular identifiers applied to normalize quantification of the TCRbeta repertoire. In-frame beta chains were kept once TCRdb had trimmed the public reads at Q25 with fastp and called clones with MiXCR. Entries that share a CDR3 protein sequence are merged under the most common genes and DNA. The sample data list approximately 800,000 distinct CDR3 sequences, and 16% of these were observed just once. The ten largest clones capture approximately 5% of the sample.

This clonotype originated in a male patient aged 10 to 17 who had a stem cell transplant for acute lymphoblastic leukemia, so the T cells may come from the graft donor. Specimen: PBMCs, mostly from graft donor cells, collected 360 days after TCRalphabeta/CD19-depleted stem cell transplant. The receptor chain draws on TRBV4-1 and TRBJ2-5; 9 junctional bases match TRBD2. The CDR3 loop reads CASSTWREGGETQYF. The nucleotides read TGCGCCAGCAGCACTTGGCGGGAGGGGGGAGAGACCCAGTACTTC.